What follows are 10 T cell receptor beta chains derived from one specimen sequenced in a study of blood T cell repertoires in COVID-19. Sequenced by immunoSEQ multiplex PCR; TCRdb stores in-frame clones only, minus some. The data contain roughly 250,000 clones, around 90% of them singletons. What was sequenced was peripheral blood. The receptor set was obtained from a man aged 60 to 69 who had recovered from COVID-19.

J is TRBJ1-4 and V is TRBV2, with TRBD1 as a possible D gene (5 bases). The CDR3 is made up of 16 amino acids. The V gene lost 6 bases and the J gene lost 5 bases, with 19 bases spanning the gap. Germline lookup yields CDR1 SNHLY and CDR2 FYNNEI. CDR3: CASRSRQRGPNEKLFF. The CDR3 DNA sequence: TGTGCCAGCAGATCCAGACAGAGAGGTCCGAATGAAAAACTGTTTTTT.

This rearrangement joins TRBV6-1 to TRBJ1-5; D might be TRBD1 (5 bases). Trimming removed 3 bases from V and 0 bases from J, with 15 bases in between. The germline gives CDR1 MNHNS, CDR2 SASEGT. The CDR3 is 17 amino acids. This CDR3 is CASSEIGAAYSNQPQHF. CDR3 nucleotide sequence: TGTGCCAGCAGTGAGATTGGGGCAGCTTATAGCAATCAGCCCCAGCATTTT.

The J gene is TRBJ1-6, the V gene TRBV27; 7 positions agree with TRBD1. The germline V gene encodes CDR1 MNHEY and CDR2 SMNVEV (reference sequence). The CDR3 length is 18 residues. The V and J ends lost 0 bases and 6 bases, in that order; junction bases with no gene match: 11. This CDR3 is CASSLSPGTTGPNSPLHF. The CDR3 coding sequence is TGTGCCAGCAGTTTATCCCCGGGCACGACAGGGCCTAATTCACCCCTCCACTTT.

The chain combines TRBV27 with TRBJ1-5, with 7 positions matching TRBD1. V was pared by 8 bases and J by 4 bases, with 8 bases of the junction left unmatched. The CDR3 loop spans 14 amino acids. The germline gives CDR1 MNHEY, CDR2 SMNVEV (reference sequence). CDR3 protein: CASGVYRGNQPQHF. The DNA for the CDR3 is TGTGCCAGCGGGGTATACAGGGGAAATCAGCCCCAGCATTTT.

Concerning this clone: This same CDR3 is encoded by further DNA sequences in the sample. This chain links TRBV19 with TRBJ2-3, with a tentative D call TRBD1 (6 bases). V was shortened by 4 bases and J by 1 base, with 6 bases between the two germline ends. CDR1 and CDR2 from the germline V gene are LNHDA and SQIVND (reference sequence). The CDR3 loop spans 13 amino acids. CDR3 DNA: TGTGCCAGTAGTAACAGGGGCACAGATACGCAGTATTTT. This codes for CASSNRGTDTQYF.

V gene TRBV4-1 combines with J gene TRBJ2-1; TRBD1 matches at 7 bases. The CDR3 extends over 15 amino acids. With V trimmed by 0 bases and J by 4 bases, 3 bases remained unmatched. Germline V gives CDR1 MGHRA, CDR2 YSYEKL. The DNA of the CDR3 is TGCGCCAGCAGCCAAGAGGGACAGCCTTACAATGAGCAGTTCTTC. Encoded protein: CASSQEGQPYNEQFF.

This clone has just one count. A junction end diverges from the germline sequence, so it may reflect a read error. This chain uses TRBV25-1 with TRBJ2-7, with TRBD2 as a possible D gene (6 bases). CDR3 length: 14 residues. Germline V gives CDR1 MGHDK, CDR2 SYGVNS. The CDR3, as DNA: TGTGCCAGCAGTGAATTTTGGAGGAGGGGTCCCAAGGACTTC. Its translation is CASSEFWRRGPKDF.

Here the CDR3 DNA reads TGTGCCAGCAGCCCCGGTGTGCGTCAGCCCCAGCATTTT. This gives the protein CASSPGVRQPQHF. The V gene is TRBV3-1 (or the pseudogene TRBV3-2), the J gene TRBJ1-5; D gene ambiguous. Trimming pared 4 bases from V and 6 bases from J, leaving 10 bases between. Germline V gives CDR1 LGHDT, CDR2 YNNKEL (reference sequence). The CDR3 has 13 residues.

J is TRBJ1-2 and V is TRBV29-1, with 11 bases that match TRBD1. The J segment lost 4 bases and the V segment lost 4 bases, leaving 8 bases of the junction unmatched. This CDR3 spans 15 amino acids. From germline, CDR1 is SQVTM and CDR2 ANQGSEA. The CDR3 DNA follows: TGCAGCGTTGTAGTCGGGACAGGGGGACTCTATGGCTACACCTTC. Its protein product is CSVVVGTGGLYGYTF.

A few counts support this clone. The chain links TRBV6-1 to TRBJ1-1; TRBD1 aligns across 7 bases. After removal of 3 bases from V and 11 bases from J, the junction contained 18 bases not matched to a gene. Germline CDR1 is MNHNS and CDR2 is SASEGT. This CDR3 comprises 16 residues. The CDR3 is CASSEAVTQGGASAFF. The CDR3 DNA follows: TGTGCCAGCAGTGAGGCTGTGACCCAGGGGGGCGCTTCGGCTTTCTTT.